This T cell receptor (beta chain) stems from a study of vaccination and CD4 T cells after COVID-19. Overall study context: Blood was drawn a median around 74 days post second dose, range 14 to 241. Spike peptides, overlapping and drawn from SARS-CoV-2, HCoV-NL63, HCoV-OC43 and HCoV-229E, were used to stimulate cells.

Trimming took off 6 bases at V and 0 bases at J, with 12 bases between the two ends. The CDR3 spans 14 residues. Germline V gene data show CDR1 as MNHEY and CDR2 as SMNVEV (reference sequence). CD4+ T cells that had been cultured provided DNA sequenced with the Oncomine TCR Beta short-read assay. MiXCR, run by TCRdb on the PCR reads, gives a single entry per CDR3 protein. The table records about 14,000 distinct CDR3 sequences, 61% of them present only once. The treatment: approximately nine-day PBMC culture with coronavirus spike peptide pools or control peptides (ViraFEST assay). About this clonotype itself: Antigen unknown.

The receptor's source is a human donor who had recovered from COVID-19. What was sequenced was CD4+ T cells from blood, cultured in vitro. V gene TRBV27 combines with J gene TRBJ2-7; D ambiguous. CDR3 protein: CASSADRSSYEQYF. The CDR3 DNA sequence: TGTGCCAGCAGCGCGGACCGCAGCTCCTACGAGCAGTACTTC.